This is a list of T cell receptor beta chains from one sample in a study of Tregs in tolerant kidney transplant recipients. Profiled with immunoSEQ multiplex PCR; TCRdb holds only in-frame clones, not every one. The sample shows under 100,000 clones, 85% to 95% of them seen only once. The material sequenced was CD8+ T cells from blood. These receptor sequences come from a human donor in good health. The CDR3 runs from the conserved cysteine through the conserved F or W. A D gene is named only where the DNA matches it firmly. Clone size is given for some rows only: seen once, a few or many times, or a class if the clone is expanded.

V gene	clone size	D gene	J gene	CDR3 protein	CDR3 DNA
TRBV15	-	-	TRBJ1-1	CATSRDFFNDGVKAFF	TGTGCCACCAGCAGAGATTTTTTCAACGACGGCGTAAAAGCTTTCTTT
TRBV5-4	-	-	TRBJ2-7	CASSLDRSYEQYF	TGTGCCAGCAGCTTAGACAGATCCTACGAGCAGTACTTC
TRBV10-3	-	-	TRBJ1-2	CAISLNYGYTF	TGTGCCATCAGTTTGAACTATGGCTACACCTTC
TRBV11-1	-	TRBD2	TRBJ2-7	CASSSSSGSPSYEQYF	TGTGCCAGCAGCTCCTCTAGCGGGAGCCCCTCCTACGAGCAATACTTC
TRBV5-6	once	-	TRBJ2-7	CASSFVGSSYEQYF	TGTGCCAGCAGCTTTGTGGGCAGCTCCTACGAGCAGTACTTC
TRBV6-5	-	-	TRBJ2-7	CASSPLGGGSYEQYF	TGTGCCAGCAGCCCTTTAGGCGGCGGGTCCTACGAGCAGTACTTC
TRBV7-9	-	-	TRBJ2-7	CASRGDSYYEQYF	TGTGCCAGCAGGGGGGACTCTTACTACGAGCAGTACTTC
TRBV27	-	TRBD2	TRBJ2-3	CASKNGLAETDTQYF	TGTGCCAGCAAAAATGGACTAGCGGAAACAGATACGCAGTATTTT
TRBV11-2	-	-	TRBJ2-1	CASSLEVNSYNEQFF	TGTGCCAGCAGCTTAGAAGTAAACTCCTACAATGAGCAGTTCTTC
TRBV4-1	-	TRBD2	TRBJ2-1	CASSQDLRAGGPVWEQFF	TGCGCCAGCAGCCAAGATCTCCGAGCGGGGGGGCCAGTCTGGGAGCAGTTCTTC
TRBV2	-	-	TRBJ2-7	CASSEMLSVEQYF	TGTGCCAGCAGTGAAATGCTATCCGTCGAGCAGTACTTC
TRBV11-1	-	TRBD2	TRBJ2-3	CASSPGLAGGTDTQYF	TGTGCCAGCAGCCCCGGACTAGCGGGGGGAACAGATACGCAGTATTTT
TRBV7-9	-	-	TRBJ2-1	CASSLAAGTHNEQFF	TGTGCCAGCAGCTTAGCGGCGGGGACCCACAATGAGCAGTTCTTC
TRBV28	-	TRBD2	TRBJ2-2	CASSPYGGGTGELFF	TGTGCCAGCAGTCCCTACGGGGGGGGCACCGGGGAGCTGTTTTTT
TRBV7-8	-	-	TRBJ1-5	CASSLGIGPNQPQHF	TGTGCCAGCAGCTTAGGTATTGGACCTAATCAGCCCCAGCATTTT
TRBV6-1	once	-	TRBJ1-5	CAGGLPQHF	TGTGCCGGAGGATTGCCCCAGCATTTT
TRBV9	-	-	TRBJ2-1	CASSGDEQFF	TGTGCCAGCAGTGGCGATGAGCAGTTCTTC
TRBV7-2	-	TRBD2	TRBJ2-5	CASSPGLAGAGETQYF	TGTGCCAGCAGCCCGGGACTAGCGGGAGCCGGGGAGACCCAGTACTTC
TRBV11-3	-	TRBD1	TRBJ2-2	CASSLGHLGTATGELFF	TGTGCCAGCAGCTTAGGTCATTTGGGGACAGCCACCGGGGAGCTGTTTTTT
TRBV29-1	-	-	TRBJ1-2	CSVEERDGYTF	TGCAGCGTTGAAGAGCGGGATGGCTACACCTTC
TRBV7-9	-	-	TRBJ2-5	CASSLEGRQETQYF	TGTGCCAGCAGCTTAGAGGGCAGGCAAGAGACCCAGTACTTC
TRBV9	-	-	TRBJ2-1	CASSVEGPYNEQFF	TGTGCCAGCAGCGTAGAGGGACCTTACAATGAGCAGTTCTTC
TRBV9	-	-	TRBJ2-3	CASSVASQPTDTQYF	TGTGCCAGCAGCGTAGCCTCTCAGCCCACAGATACGCAGTATTTT
TRBV7-9	-	-	TRBJ1-2	CASSFTTDGYTF	TGTGCCAGCAGCTTTACCACAGACGGCTACACCTTC
TRBV5-1	-	TRBD2	TRBJ2-3	CASSSTAGGPTDTQYF	TGCGCCAGCAGCTCTACTGCGGGAGGACCCACAGATACGCAGTATTTT
TRBV7-6	once	TRBD1	TRBJ2-5	CASSLGLGGYQETQYF	TGTGCCAGCAGCTTAGGGCTAGGGGGCTACCAAGAGACCCAGTACTTC
TRBV6-6	-	-	TRBJ1-1	CASSLAGLNTEAFF	TGTGCCAGCAGCCTGGCAGGACTGAACACTGAAGCTTTCTTT
TRBV19	-	TRBD2	TRBJ2-7	CASTPSGLASYEQYF	TGTGCCAGTACCCCCTCCGGACTAGCGAGCTACGAGCAGTACTTC
TRBV10-1	-	TRBD1	TRBJ2-1	CASSELWGQGYNEQFF	TGCGCCAGCAGTGAGCTTTGGGGACAGGGATACAATGAGCAGTTCTTC
TRBV5-1	-	TRBD2	TRBJ2-1	CASSSALAGNEQFF	TGCGCCAGCAGCTCCGCACTAGCGGGCAATGAGCAGTTCTTC
TRBV11-3	once	-	TRBJ2-1	CASSLLGSSYNEQFF	TGTGCCAGCAGCTTACTGGGGAGCTCCTACAATGAGCAGTTCTTC
TRBV13	-	-	TRBJ2-2	CASSPGTYTGELFF	TGTGCCAGCAGCCCCGGGACTTACACCGGGGAGCTGTTTTTT
TRBV5-1	-	-	TRBJ1-2	CASSLGLDRVYGYTF	TGCGCCAGCAGCTTGGGTCTGGACAGAGTCTATGGCTACACCTTC
TRBV19	medium-sized	-	TRBJ2-1	CASSPGGRDYNEQFF	TGTGCCAGTAGTCCCGGTGGGCGGGATTACAATGAGCAGTTCTTC
TRBV7-2	-	TRBD2	TRBJ2-3	CASSLLTSGRRDTQYF	TGTGCCAGCAGCTTACTCACTAGCGGGAGGAGGGATACGCAGTATTTT
TRBV7-9	-	-	TRBJ2-1	CASSSPLSTEQFF	TGTGCCAGCAGCTCCCCCTTATCTACTGAGCAGTTCTTC
TRBV9	-	TRBD1	TRBJ2-7	CASSEAGQGGYEQYF	TGTGCCAGCAGTGAGGCAGGACAGGGGGGGTACGAGCAGTACTTC
TRBV7-6	-	TRBD2	TRBJ2-3	CASSLGEGSYTDTQYF	TGTGCCAGCAGCTTAGGGGAGGGGTCCTACACAGATACGCAGTATTTT
TRBV13	-	TRBD2	TRBJ2-5	CASSLVGLAETQYF	TGTGCCAGCAGCTTAGTAGGACTAGCGGAGACCCAGTACTTC
TRBV6-1	-	TRBD1	TRBJ1-6	CASRRRDRETPLHF	TGTGCCAGCAGGCGCCGGGACAGGGAGACACCCCTCCACTTT
TRBV19	-	TRBD1	TRBJ1-1	CASSLGTGYKGNTEAFF	TGTGCCAGTAGTCTGGGGACAGGCTATAAAGGAAACACTGAAGCTTTCTTT
TRBV2	-	-	TRBJ1-3	CAIMGQGGNTIYF	TGTGCCATAATGGGGCAGGGTGGTAACACCATATATTTT
TRBV14	-	TRBD2	TRBJ2-1	CASSLGLAGPPGEQFF	TGTGCCAGCAGTCTAGGACTAGCGGGCCCACCGGGTGAGCAGTTCTTC
TRBV4-1	-	-	TRBJ2-7	CASSQDGGSYEQYF	TGCGCCAGCAGCCAAGATGGGGGGTCCTACGAGCAGTACTTC